These 31 T cell receptor beta chains were all obtained from the same sample, sequenced in a study of blood T cell repertoires in COVID-19. The method was immunoSEQ multiplex PCR; TCRdb's version includes in-frame clones alone and lacks a portion of them. Of roughly 80,000 clones listed, around nine tenths were seen once; the top ten hold roughly 4.8%. What was sequenced was peripheral blood. These receptors were taken from a woman aged 80 or older with acute or convalescent COVID-19.

This chain joins TRBV6-5 and TRBJ1-1; D uncertain. Germline CDR1 and CDR2: MNHEY and SVGAGI. Trimming removed 8 bases at V and 4 bases at J, with 20 bases between. The CDR3 consists of 15 residues. The CDR3 DNA is TGTGCCAGCGTCCCGACTGGCAGAGGAAGCACTGAAGCTTTCTTT. Protein sequence: CASVPTGRGSTEAFF.

V usage is TRBV5-4 and J usage is TRBJ1-6, with no clear D. This CDR3 is built from 15 residues. V was pared by 0 bases and J by 6 bases, with 10 bases between. CDR1 SGHNT and CDR2 YYREEE come from the germline V gene (reference sequence). The CDR3 DNA is TGTGCCAGCAGCTTGGCCCGTGCCAGTAATTCACCCCTCCACTTT. The encoded protein is CASSLARASNSPLHF.

This chain connects TRBV21-1 to TRBJ1-1; no check of the table's D call, TRBD1, against the DNA was made. TRBV21-1 is classified as a pseudogene. The CDR3 has 11 amino acids. The CDR3 DNA reads as TGTGCCAGCGGCACAGGGACTGAAGCTTTCTTT. Amino acid sequence: CASGTGTEAFF.

V gene TRBV27 combines with J gene TRBJ2-7; 7 nucleotides line up with TRBD2. There are 13 residues in the CDR3. J was trimmed by 3 bases and V by 2 bases; bases with no gene match: 1. Germline V gene data show CDR1 as MNHEY and CDR2 as SMNVEV (reference sequence). CDR3 sequence (DNA): TGTGCCAGCAGTTTAGGGGGGGTCTACGAGCAGTACTTC. The encoded protein is CASSLGGVYEQYF.

The chain has TRBV14 and TRBJ2-5, with no clear D. V lost 0 bases, J lost 5 bases, and 13 bases lay in between. The CDR3 is made up of 15 amino acids. CDR1 and CDR2 (germline): SGHDN, FVKESK. CDR3 DNA: TGTGCCAGCAGCCAAGATCGGCAGGCTCGGGAGACCCAGTACTTC. Protein: CASSQDRQARETQYF.

The chain uses TRBV4-2 and TRBJ2-7, with D possibly TRBD2 on 7 matching bases. This CDR3 is built from 13 residues. The V and J ends lost 8 bases and 3 bases respectively, with 14 bases between them. Germline V CDR1 and CDR2: LGHNA, YNFKEQ. In nucleotides, the CDR3 is TGTGCCAGCCGTCCGGGGGGCAGCTACGAGCAGTACTTC. It is translated as CASRPGGSYEQYF.

The CDR3 loop reads CASSAGTGGREQYF. The CDR3 region has the DNA TGCGCCAGCAGCGCCGGGACAGGGGGAAGGGAGCAGTACTTC. The genes are TRBV5-1 and TRBJ2-7; 11 bases map to TRBD1. The CDR3 sequence is 14 residues long. The germline gives CDR1 SGHRS, CDR2 YFSETQ. Trimming cost V 4 bases and J 7 bases; bases outside gene matches: 7. Full variable domain (remainder filled in from reference TRBV5-1 and TRBJ2-7): KAGVTQTPRYLIKTRGQQVTLSCSPISGHRSVSWYQQTPGQGLQFLFEYFSETQRNKGNFPGRFSGRQFSNSRSEMNVSTLELGDSALYLCASSAGTGGREQYFGPGTRLTVT.

The chain links TRBV7-3 to TRBJ1-2; D might be TRBD1 (5 bases). Germline lookup yields CDR1 SGHTA and CDR2 FQGTGA. V was shortened by 5 bases and J by 6 bases, with 16 bases between the two germline ends. This CDR3 spans 14 amino acids. The CDR3 DNA is TGTGCCAGCAGCAACCCCCGGGGGGGAGATGGCTACACCTTC. This encodes CASSNPRGGDGYTF.

This clone was counted only a few times. The genes are TRBV28 and TRBJ1-4; 7 positions agree with TRBD1. CDR1 is MDHEN, CDR2 SYDVKM, per germline. This CDR3 is built from 14 residues. V shed 3 bases, J shed 7 bases, and the junction held 5 bases outside the gene matches. The CDR3 DNA follows: TGTGCCAGCAGTTTCCGACAGGGAGGTGAAAAACTGTTTTTT. Protein product: CASSFRQGGEKLFF. Full variable domain (missing parts from reference TRBV28 and TRBJ1-4): DVKVTQSSRYLVKRTGEKVFLECVQDMDHENMFWYRQDPGLGLRLIYFSYDVKMKEKGDIPEGYSVSREKKERFSLILESASTNQTSMYLCASSFRQGGEKLFFGSGTQLSVL.

V is TRBV4-1 and J is TRBJ1-2, with TRBD1 matching over 7 bases. Germline V lookup: CDR1 MGHRA, CDR2 YSYEKL. CDR3 size: 14 residues. V dropped 6 bases and J dropped 7; count of bases not matched to a gene: 11. CDR3 bases: TGCGCCAGCAGTCCTCTTAACAGGGGAACTGGCTACACCTTC. Translated: CASSPLNRGTGYTF.

V and J are TRBV29-1 and TRBJ2-3; 12 positions match TRBD2. V was pared by 7 bases and J by 1 base, with 3 bases of the junction left unmatched. Germline CDR1 and CDR2: SQVTM and ANQGSEA. The CDR3 spans 14 residues. CDR3 DNA: TGCAGCGCACGACTAGCGGGAGGCACAGATACGCAGTATTTT. This codes for CSARLAGGTDTQYF.

The chain has TRBV3-1 (or the pseudogene TRBV3-2) and TRBJ2-1; 10 bases are shared with TRBD1. The CDR3 is made up of 14 amino acids. The V gene end was trimmed by 1 base and the J gene end by 10 bases; junction bases not matched to a gene: 4. CDR1 and CDR2 (germline): LGHDT, YNNKEL (reference sequence). The CDR3 region is CASSQVGTGDEQFF. In DNA form, the CDR3 reads TGTGCCAGCAGCCAAGTCGGGACAGGGGACGAGCAGTTCTTC.

This chain links TRBV25-1 with TRBJ2-2; 9 bases map to TRBD1. Unmatched junction bases numbered 12, after V lost 5 bases and J lost 5 bases. The CDR3 loop spans 17 amino acids. Germline V gives CDR1 MGHDK, CDR2 SYGVNS. The CDR3 sequence: CASSPTGGAIGTGELFF. CDR3 in DNA: TGTGCCAGCAGTCCTACAGGGGGCGCGATTGGTACCGGGGAGCTGTTTTTT.

The chain has TRBV3-1 (or the pseudogene TRBV3-2) and TRBJ1-3; no reliable D call. CDR1 is LGHDT and CDR2 is YNNKEL in the germline V gene (reference sequence). There are 14 residues in the CDR3. The V end was cut by 4 bases, the J end by 4 bases, with 11 bases between. CDR3 bases: TGTGCCAGCAGCCTACCACAACAGGGAAACACCATATATTTT. Amino acid sequence: CASSLPQQGNTIYF.

The rearrangement uses TRBV5-1 and TRBJ2-7, with a weak D call TRBD2 (6 bases). Trimming pared 2 bases from V and 2 bases from J, leaving 14 bases between. CDR3 length: 15 residues. CDR1 and CDR2 (germline): SGHRS, YFSETQ. CDR3 DNA sequence: TGCGCCAGCAGCTTACCGCGGGGTGGAACCTACGAGCAGTACTTC. Residues: CASSLPRGGTYEQYF.

CDR3 sequence (DNA): TGTGCCAGCAGCGTAGTGGCAGGGGGCAACACTGAAGCTTTCTTT. Its translation: CASSVVAGGNTEAFF. This chain uses TRBV9 with TRBJ1-1, with 8 bases identical to TRBD1. Germline V lookup: CDR1 SGDLS, CDR2 YYNGEE. This CDR3 comprises 15 residues. V shed 0 bases and J 2 bases; nucleotides not matched to a gene: 3. The whole variable domain, filled in from reference TRBV9 and TRBJ1-1, reads DSGVTQTPKHLITATGQRVTLRCSPRSGDLSVYWYQQSLDQGLQFLIQYYNGEERAKGNILERFSAQQFPDLHSELNLSSLELGDSALYFCASSVVAGGNTEAFFGQGTRLTVV.

The rearrangement uses TRBV5-1 and TRBJ2-1; 8 bases fit TRBD2. The J segment lost 1 base and the V segment lost 4 bases, leaving 7 bases of the junction unmatched. This CDR3 spans 16 amino acids. CDR1 is SGHRS, CDR2 YFSETQ, per germline. CDR3 bases: TGCGCCAGCAGCCCCGGCGGCGGGAGGTCCTACAATGAGCAGTTCTTC. Translating it yields CASSPGGGRSYNEQFF.

The genes are TRBV5-8 and TRBJ2-5, with TRBD2 identical over 7 bases. The ends lost 2 bases at V and 4 bases at J; junction bases unmatched: 8. Germline V lookup: CDR1 SGHTS, CDR2 YDEGEE. The CDR3 extends over 15 amino acids. CDR3 nucleotide sequence: TGTGCCAGCAGCTTAACGGGGTGGGAGGGAGAGACCCAGTACTTC. This sequence encodes CASSLTGWEGETQYF.

This chain joins TRBV7-2 and TRBJ2-1; TRBD1 agrees at 8 bases. The J segment lost 6 bases and the V segment lost 5 bases, leaving 9 bases of the junction unmatched. The CDR3 is made up of 15 amino acids. Per germline, CDR1 SGHTA and CDR2 FQGNSA. For the CDR3, the DNA is TGTGCCAGCAGCAACACCGGGACAGGTCGCAATGAGCAGTTCTTC. Encoded protein: CASSNTGTGRNEQFF.

V is TRBV5-6 and J is TRBJ1-2; maybe TRBD1 (6 bases). In germline, CDR1 is SGHDT, CDR2 YYEEEE. Trimming took off 1 base at V and 0 bases at J, with 16 bases between the two ends. The CDR3 is 17 amino acids. In DNA form, the CDR3 reads TGTGCCAGCAGCTTGAAAGGACAGATTCGAGCTAACTATGGCTACACCTTC. It is translated as CASSLKGQIRANYGYTF.

The J gene is TRBJ2-1, the V gene TRBV7-8; D may be TRBD2 (5 bases). Between the trimmed V and J ends, which lost 0 bases and 8 bases, there was a span of 11 bases. Germline CDR1 is SGHVS and CDR2 is FQNEAQ. The CDR3 loop spans 14 amino acids. CDR3 nucleotide sequence: TGTGCCAGCAGCTTAGCGGGAGAGGAGGATGAGCAGTTCTTC. This codes for CASSLAGEEDEQFF. The variable domain in full, with the rest retrieved from reference TRBV7-8 and TRBJ2-1, is GAGVSQSPRYKVAKRGQDVALRCDPISGHVSLFWYQQALGQGPEFLTYFQNEAQLDKSGLPSDRFFAERPEGSVSTLKIQRTQQEDSAVYLCASSLAGEEDEQFFGPGTRLTVL.

The chain links TRBV19 to TRBJ2-1; tentatively, D is TRBD1 (6 bases). Trimming stripped 7 bases from V and 0 bases from J, with 13 bases between. Germline V CDR1 and CDR2: LNHDA, SQIVND (reference sequence). CDR3 size: 15 residues. This chain's CDR3 is CASKDSAPSYNEQFF. The CDR3 DNA reads as TGTGCCAGTAAGGACAGCGCACCCTCCTACAATGAGCAGTTCTTC.

The chain has TRBV24-1 and TRBJ2-7, with 15 bases aligning to TRBD2. The V segment lost 8 bases and the J segment 4 bases; nucleotides outside the gene matches: 11. This CDR3 is 17 amino acids long. Per germline, CDR1 KGHDR and CDR2 SFDVKD. CDR3 region: CATTLVGLAGGEYEQYF. CDR3 sequence (DNA): TGTGCCACCACTCTGGTAGGACTAGCGGGAGGGGAATACGAGCAGTACTTC.

V usage is TRBV5-8 and J usage is TRBJ2-2; tentatively, D is TRBD1 (5 bases). The CDR3 spans 18 residues. Per the germline V gene, CDR1 is SGHTS and CDR2 is YDEGEE. With 4 bases removed from V and 7 bases from J, the gap between germline ends came to 26 bases. The CDR3, as DNA: TGTGCCAGCAGCCCCAGCAGTCTTGACAGACCCTTTGGCGGGGAGCTGTTTTTT. Its translation is CASSPSSLDRPFGGELFF.

This clone was observed once. V is TRBV10-3 and J is TRBJ1-2; 8 bases fit TRBD1. Trimming at V came to 5 bases and at J to 4 bases, leaving 6 bases not matched to a gene. Germline V lookup: CDR1 ENHRY, CDR2 SYGVKD. The CDR3 is 14 residues long. For the CDR3, the DNA is TGTGCCATCAGTCGAGGACAGGGAGCCTATGGCTACACCTTC. This encodes CAISRGQGAYGYTF.

The CDR3, as DNA: TGTGCCAGCAGCCCCGGGGTCGCAGCAAACTATGGCTACACCTTC. It codes for CASSPGVAANYGYTF. The rearrangement joins TRBV5-5 to TRBJ1-2; D is uncertain. The CDR3 totals 15 residues. Trimming removed 4 bases at V and 2 bases at J, with 15 bases between. Looked up from germline, CDR1 is SGHKS and CDR2 is YYEKEE (reference sequence).

J is TRBJ1-6 and V is TRBV6-1; 9 bases fit TRBD1. Germline V gene data show CDR1 as MNHNS and CDR2 as SASEGT. CDR3 length: 16 residues. The junction had 9 bases not matched to a gene; V was cut back by 3 bases and J by 9 bases. The DNA of the CDR3 is TGTGCCAGCAGTGAGGAGGCGACAGGGGGACGTTCACCCCTCCACTTT. Translated: CASSEEATGGRSPLHF.

This chain connects TRBV11-2 to TRBJ2-7, with 7 positions matching TRBD2. V lost 6 bases to trimming and J lost 2 bases; unmatched junction nucleotides: 10. The germline CDR1 and CDR2 sequences are SGHAT and FQNNGV. This CDR3 is 15 amino acids long. CDR3 protein: CASSLAGTTTYEQYF. In nucleotides, the CDR3 is TGTGCCAGCAGTCTTGCCGGGACTACCACCTACGAGCAGTACTTC.

The chain uses TRBV5-1 and TRBJ1-2, with 12 bases matching TRBD1. The CDR3 runs to 15 residues. V lost 4 bases to trimming and J lost 3 bases; unmatched junction nucleotides: 4. Germline loops: CDR1 SGHRS, CDR2 YFSETQ. CDR3 nucleotide sequence: TGCGCCAGCAGCCCTGGGACAGGGGGCGACTATGGCTACACCTTC. It codes for CASSPGTGGDYGYTF.

The gene calls are TRBV11-2 and TRBJ2-5; tentative D call: TRBD1 (5 bases). The CDR3 is 14 residues long. Germline loops: CDR1 SGHAT, CDR2 FQNNGV. Trimming removed 2 bases at V and 0 bases at J, with 7 bases between. CDR3 region: CASSLSGYQETQYF. As DNA, the CDR3 is TGTGCCAGCAGCTTATCAGGGTACCAAGAGACCCAGTACTTC.

The rearrangement links TRBV29-1 to TRBJ2-3; no firm D call. This CDR3 has 13 residues. Trimming removed 1 base at V and 0 bases at J, with 5 bases between. Germline CDR1 reads SQVTM; CDR2 reads ANQGSEA. DNA of the CDR3: TGCAGCGTTGAAGGAGAGAGCACAGATACGCAGTATTTT. Translation gives CSVEGESTDTQYF.